This is a list of T cell receptor beta chains from one sample in a study of cytomegalovirus exposure and HLA in healthy donors. Produced via immunoSEQ multiplex PCR; TCRdb's table is partial and in-frame only. The sample yields over 150,000 clones, 70% to 90% seen once. The sequencing sample was made of PBMCs. Every receptor here comes from a woman under 30 in good health and CMV-seronegative. Both conserved end residues are part of each CDR3. Fields, in order: D gene, V gene, clone size, J gene, CDR3 DNA, CDR3 protein. D genes are given only for firm matches. Size is stated for part of the rows, as once, few or many counts, or as a class when the clone is expanded.

D gene: TRBD2
V gene: TRBV28
clone size: -
J gene: TRBJ2-2
CDR3 DNA: TGTGCCAGCAGTTTCAGACTAGCGGGGCCCACCGGGGAGCTGTTTTTT
CDR3 protein: CASSFRLAGPTGELFF

D gene: -
V gene: TRBV7-2
clone size: once
J gene: TRBJ1-1
CDR3 DNA: TGTGCCAGCAGCTTAGAGGCAGGGTCTATTGAAGCTTTCTTT
CDR3 protein: CASSLEAGSIEAFF

D gene: -
V gene: TRBV28
clone size: -
J gene: TRBJ2-7
CDR3 DNA: TGTGCCAGCAGTTTACCCCAAGGCGGCGCTAGGAGATACGAGCAGTACTTC
CDR3 protein: CASSLPQGGARRYEQYF

D gene: -
V gene: TRBV9
clone size: -
J gene: TRBJ1-2
CDR3 DNA: TGTGCCAGCAGCGACGGGGTTAACTATGGCTACACCTTC
CDR3 protein: CASSDGVNYGYTF

D gene: TRBD1
V gene: TRBV5-6
clone size: -
J gene: TRBJ2-7
CDR3 DNA: TGTGCCAGCAGCCGGACAGGGGGCGGAAGCTCCTACGAGCAGTACTTC
CDR3 protein: CASSRTGGGSSYEQYF

D gene: -
V gene: TRBV6-1
clone size: -
J gene: TRBJ1-4
CDR3 DNA: TGTGCCAGTCGGGGGGTGAGGCCCAACGGTGAAAAACTGTTTTTT
CDR3 protein: CASRGVRPNGEKLFF

D gene: TRBD1
V gene: TRBV5-4
clone size: -
J gene: TRBJ2-1
CDR3 DNA: TGTGCCAGCAGCTCGGGACCAGGGGGTTACAATGAGCAGTTCTTC
CDR3 protein: CASSSGPGGYNEQFF

D gene: -
V gene: TRBV5-4
clone size: -
J gene: TRBJ1-4
CDR3 DNA: TGTGCCAGCAGCCTTCAAGGGGAAGTGGAAAAACTGTTTTTT
CDR3 protein: CASSLQGEVEKLFF

D gene: -
V gene: TRBV15
clone size: -
J gene: TRBJ2-7
CDR3 DNA: TGTGCCACCAGCAGAGGCGGGACGGTTTACGAGCAGTACTTC
CDR3 protein: CATSRGGTVYEQYF

D gene: -
V gene: TRBV28
clone size: -
J gene: TRBJ2-7
CDR3 DNA: TGTGCCAGCAGCCCCGGGACAAGTAGAGACTACGAGCAGTACTTC
CDR3 protein: CASSPGTSRDYEQYF

D gene: -
V gene: TRBV6-6
clone size: -
J gene: TRBJ2-7
CDR3 DNA: TGTGCCAGCACGGGGGCGGTTCAGGGGGACTCCTACGAGCAGTACTTC
CDR3 protein: CASTGAVQGDSYEQYF

D gene: TRBD2
V gene: TRBV30
clone size: -
J gene: TRBJ2-1
CDR3 DNA: TGTGCCTGGAGTGAAGCCCTAGCGGGCTACAATGAGCAGTTCTTC
CDR3 protein: CAWSEALAGYNEQFF

D gene: TRBD1
V gene: TRBV4-1
clone size: few
J gene: TRBJ1-1
CDR3 DNA: TGCGCCAGCAGCCAAGATACAGGGGTGGATACTGAAGCTTTCTTT
CDR3 protein: CASSQDTGVDTEAFF

D gene: TRBD1
V gene: TRBV25-1
clone size: -
J gene: TRBJ1-4
CDR3 DNA: TGTGCCAGCAGTGGCACAGGGGGATCGAGTGAAAAACTGTTTTTT
CDR3 protein: CASSGTGGSSEKLFF

D gene: TRBD2
V gene: TRBV2
clone size: few
J gene: TRBJ2-5
CDR3 DNA: TGTGCCAGCAGACACCCGGGACTAGGAGGGCAAGAGACCCAGTACTTC
CDR3 protein: CASRHPGLGGQETQYF

D gene: -
V gene: TRBV5-4
clone size: -
J gene: TRBJ1-1
CDR3 DNA: TGTGCCAGCAGCCCCGCCGGGGGTTACACTGAAGCTTTCTTT
CDR3 protein: CASSPAGGYTEAFF

D gene: TRBD2
V gene: TRBV9
clone size: -
J gene: TRBJ2-3
CDR3 DNA: TGTGCCAGCAGCGCCGGGACTAGCGGGGCCTTCGGGCAGTATTTT
CDR3 protein: CASSAGTSGAFGQYF

D gene: -
V gene: TRBV7-9
clone size: -
J gene: TRBJ1-3
CDR3 DNA: TGTGCCAGCAGCTTGGGAACCCAGGGCTCTGGAAACACCATATATTTT
CDR3 protein: CASSLGTQGSGNTIYF

D gene: -
V gene: TRBV5-1
clone size: -
J gene: TRBJ2-2
CDR3 DNA: TGCGCCAGCAGCTTGGAGGTGGGGCCAACGAACACCGGGGAGCTGTTTTTT
CDR3 protein: CASSLEVGPTNTGELFF

D gene: -
V gene: TRBV28
clone size: -
J gene: TRBJ1-1
CDR3 DNA: TGTGCCAGCAGTCGCAGACAGGCTTTGGGGACTGAAGCTTTCTTT
CDR3 protein: CASSRRQALGTEAFF

D gene: -
V gene: TRBV4-1
clone size: -
J gene: TRBJ2-3
CDR3 DNA: TGCGCCAGCAGCCACCCCCGTGATACGCAGTATTTT
CDR3 protein: CASSHPRDTQYF

D gene: -
V gene: TRBV9
clone size: -
J gene: TRBJ2-2
CDR3 DNA: TGTGCCAGCAGCCACGCGTACCCAAAATACACCGGGGAGCTGTTTTTT
CDR3 protein: CASSHAYPKYTGELFF

D gene: -
V gene: TRBV7-9
clone size: few
J gene: TRBJ1-1
CDR3 DNA: TGTGCCAGCAGCATGGGACTTACAAACACTGAAGCTTTCTTT
CDR3 protein: CASSMGLTNTEAFF

D gene: -
V gene: TRBV5-1
clone size: -
J gene: TRBJ1-1
CDR3 DNA: TGCGCCAGCAGCTTGATGGGCATCTTGAACACTGAAGCTTTCTTT
CDR3 protein: CASSLMGILNTEAFF

D gene: TRBD2
V gene: TRBV5-4
clone size: -
J gene: TRBJ2-5
CDR3 DNA: TGTGCCAGCAGCCAGACTAGCGGGGGGCCTATCCAAGAGACCCAGTACTTC
CDR3 protein: CASSQTSGGPIQETQYF

D gene: -
V gene: TRBV7-2
clone size: -
J gene: TRBJ2-1
CDR3 DNA: TGTGCCAGCAGCTTAAACGGGGGTAATACTGAGCAGTTCTTC
CDR3 protein: CASSLNGGNTEQFF

D gene: TRBD2
V gene: TRBV5-1
clone size: -
J gene: TRBJ2-1
CDR3 DNA: TGCGCCAGCAGCTTGGGGCGGGGGGGGCTCAATGAGCAGTTCTTC
CDR3 protein: CASSLGRGGLNEQFF

D gene: TRBD1
V gene: TRBV19
clone size: -
J gene: TRBJ1-5
CDR3 DNA: TGTGCCAGTCGCCCGACAGGGGAAGGGGGCAATCAGCCCCAGCATTTT
CDR3 protein: CASRPTGEGGNQPQHF

D gene: TRBD1
V gene: TRBV5-1
clone size: -
J gene: TRBJ2-7
CDR3 DNA: TGCGCCAGCAGCCCGGGACAGGGGGCGATGAACGAGCAGTACTTC
CDR3 protein: CASSPGQGAMNEQYF

D gene: -
V gene: TRBV11-3
clone size: -
J gene: TRBJ2-7
CDR3 DNA: TGTGCCAGCAGCTTAGGAGGGTCCGAGCAGTACTTC
CDR3 protein: CASSLGGSEQYF